A selection of T cell receptor beta chains follows, all from one sample in a study of regulatory T cells in long-lasting Graves disease. TCRdb fed the multiplex PCR reads into MiXCR, producing one record per CDR3 protein. The table shows approximately 440,000 distinct CDR3 sequences, with around 24% occurring only once. The source was peripheral blood mononuclear cells (PBMCs), collected when the disease was refractory, from a patient treated with antithyroid drugs. These TCRs come from a female donor with Graves disease. CDR3s include the opening cysteine and the closing phenylalanine or tryptophan. The D gene is left open where the match is weak. Size values are once, few and many counts, or a class for expanded clones, and some rows have none.

cdr3_aa | cdr3_nt | clone_size | d_call | j_call | v_call
CASSLRGTTNEKLFF | TGCGCCAGCAGCTTGAGGGGAACAACTAATGAAAAACTGTTTTTT | . | . | TRBJ1-4 | TRBV5-1
CATKPGHGYNEQFF | TGTGCCACCAAACCGGGACACGGGTACAATGAGCAGTTCTTC | few | . | TRBJ2-1 | TRBV2
CASSDPSTEQLF | TGTGCCAGCAGTGACCCTAGCACCGAGCAGCTCTTC | . | . | TRBJ2-1 | TRBV2
CASSFSGTGGSNYGYTF | TGTGCCAGTAGTTTCTCAGGGACTGGGGGGTCCAACTATGGCTACACCTTC | . | . | TRBJ1-2 | TRBV19
CASTGTSGMNEQYF | TGTGCCAGCACCGGGACTAGCGGGATGAACGAGCAGTACTTC | many | TRBD2 | TRBJ2-7 | TRBV28
CASSLGQAGRETQYF | TGCGCCAGCAGCTTGGGTCAGGCGGGCCGAGAGACCCAGTACTTC | . | . | TRBJ2-5 | TRBV5-1
CASRPPGKITMSEAFF | TGTGCCAGCAGACCCCCTGGGAAGATAACAATGTCTGAAGCTTTCTTT | few | . | TRBJ1-1 | TRBV3-1
CSARLPTGNTIYF | TGCAGTGCTCGCCTCCCGACCGGAAACACCATATATTTT | . | . | TRBJ1-3 | TRBV20-1
CASRVLAGAIEQYF | TGTGCCAGCAGGGTACTAGCGGGAGCAATCGAGCAGTACTTC | once | TRBD2 | TRBJ2-7 | TRBV6-1
CASSTGAGVRDEQYF | TGCGCCAGCAGCACCGGGGCAGGGGTTCGAGACGAGCAGTACTTC | few | . | TRBJ2-7 | TRBV5-1
CASKRTGNTEAFF | TGTGCCAGCAAAAGAACAGGGAACACTGAAGCTTTCTTT | few | . | TRBJ1-1 | TRBV7-2
CSGTGTSYETQYF | TGCAGTGGGACGGGGACTAGCTATGAGACCCAGTACTTC | many | TRBD2 | TRBJ2-5 | TRBV20-1
CASSLSVTEAFF | TGTGCCAGCAGCTTATCCGTGACTGAAGCTTTCTTT | many | . | TRBJ1-1 | TRBV7-2
CASSLELAGGPSAYEQYF | TGTGCCAGCAGCTTAGAACTAGCGGGAGGGCCCTCCGCCTACGAGCAGTACTTC | many | TRBD2 | TRBJ2-7 | TRBV7-2
CASSQGTGWYEQYF | TGCGCCAGCAGCCAGGGGACAGGATGGTACGAGCAGTACTTC | . | TRBD1 | TRBJ2-7 | TRBV4-1
CASSFSVRGNQPQHF | TGTGCCAGCAGTTTTTCAGTCAGGGGCAATCAGCCCCAGCATTTT | . | . | TRBJ1-5 | TRBV12-3/TRBV12-4
CASSLSIRGPTYGYTF | TGTGCCAGCAGTTTGAGTATCAGGGGACCTACCTATGGCTACACCTTC | many | . | TRBJ1-2 | TRBV28
CASSLDGMALNEKLFF | TGTGCCAGCAGCTTAGATGGGATGGCCCTTAATGAAAAACTGTTTTTT | . | . | TRBJ1-4 | TRBV7-9
CASSTPGQISQETQYF | TGTGCCAGTAGTACCCCAGGACAGATCTCCCAAGAGACCCAGTACTTC | few | . | TRBJ2-5 | TRBV19
CAQLTQGARETQYF | TGTGCCCAGCTGACCCAGGGAGCGAGGGAGACCCAGTACTTC | few | . | TRBJ2-5 | TRBV2
CASSEVGGSPDTQYF | TGTGCCAGCAGTGAAGTGGGCGGGAGCCCAGATACGCAGTATTTT | . | TRBD2 | TRBJ2-3 | TRBV6-1
CAWGSTGTPGYTF | TGTGCCTGGGGTTCGACCGGCACCCCCGGCTACACCTTC | many | . | TRBJ1-2 | TRBV30
CASSPGADAYEQYF | TGTGCCAGCAGCCCCGGAGCTGACGCCTACGAGCAGTACTTC | many | . | TRBJ2-7 | TRBV7-2
CASSFRGQANWEQYF | TGTGCCAGCAGTTTCCGGGGACAGGCCAATTGGGAGCAGTACTTC | many | TRBD1 | TRBJ2-7 | TRBV28
CAWSPGSRGIQYF | TGTGCCTGGAGTCCCGGGAGTAGGGGCATTCAGTACTTC | . | . | TRBJ2-4 | TRBV30
CASSVQGVGNQPQHF | TGTGCCAGCAGCGTACAGGGCGTCGGCAATCAGCCCCAGCATTTT | . | . | TRBJ1-5 | TRBV2
CASSIEAGNYGYTF | TGTGCCAGTAGTATAGAAGCAGGGAACTATGGCTACACCTTC | few | . | TRBJ1-2 | TRBV19
CASRPFHMNTEAFF | TGTGCCAGCAGGCCCTTTCACATGAACACTGAAGCTTTCTTT | . | . | TRBJ1-1 | TRBV27
CAATRDGQETQYF | TGTGCCGCGACACGGGACGGCCAAGAGACCCAGTACTTC | . | . | TRBJ2-5 | TRBV6-1
CASSRDRVASGANVLTF | TGTGCCAGCAGCCGGGACAGGGTAGCATCTGGGGCCAACGTCCTGACTTTC | few | TRBD1 | TRBJ2-6 | TRBV28
CSVEYVGQANEKLFF | TGCAGCGTTGAATACGTGGGACAGGCAAATGAAAAACTGTTTTTT | few | TRBD1 | TRBJ1-4 | TRBV29-1
CASSEAGGPPYEQYF | TGTGCCAGCAGTGAAGCGGGAGGGCCACCCTACGAGCAGTACTTC | . | TRBD2 | TRBJ2-7 | TRBV25-1
CASSLNLPPSYEQYF | TGTGCCAGCAGTTTGAATCTACCGCCCTCCTACGAGCAGTACTTC | many | . | TRBJ2-7 | TRBV28
CASSLTPWLRNGELFF | TGTGCCAGCAGTTTAACTCCCTGGCTCCGAAACGGGGAGCTGTTTTTT | many | . | TRBJ2-2 | TRBV27
CATSSGKMQTEAFF | TGTGCCACCAGCAGTGGAAAGATGCAGACTGAAGCTTTCTTT | few | . | TRBJ1-1 | TRBV15